A single sample gave rise to the 13 T cell receptor beta chains below, sequenced in a study of cytomegalovirus exposure and HLA in healthy donors. Generated by immunoSEQ multiplex PCR, the TCRdb table keeps only in-frame clones and is missing some. The sample lists around 190,000 clones, 85% occurring once. The sequencing sample was made of PBMCs. The receptors shown here come from a man aged 18 to 35 in good health and CMV-seropositive.

This clone was seen a handful of times. This rearrangement joins TRBV19 to TRBJ2-1; possible D gene TRBD1, 6 bases. V was cut by 1 base and J by 1 base, with 8 bases left in between. This CDR3 is 15 amino acids long. In germline, CDR1 is LNHDA, CDR2 SQIVND (reference sequence). CDR3 loop: CASSIGQGSYNEQFF. The CDR3 DNA follows: TGTGCCAGTAGTATAGGGCAGGGGTCCTACAATGAGCAGTTCTTC.

V and J are TRBV29-1 and TRBJ2-3; TRBD2 aligns across 7 bases. The V gene end was trimmed by 3 bases and the J gene end by 1 base; junction bases not matched to a gene: 10. Germline assignment: CDR1 SQVTM and CDR2 ANQGSEA. This CDR3 is 16 amino acids long. Written as DNA, the CDR3 is TGCAGCGTTGACAGACTGGCTAGCGGACGCACAGATACGCAGTATTTT. Amino acids: CSVDRLASGRTDTQYF.

About this clone itself: Other DNA sequences of this sample code for an identical CDR3. The chain employs TRBV6-5 and TRBJ2-7; 10 nucleotides line up with TRBD1. The CDR3 totals 14 residues. CDR1 and CDR2 from the germline V gene are MNHEY and SVGAGI. V was pared by 2 bases and J by 3 bases, with 1 base of the junction left unmatched. CDR3 bases: TGTGCCAGCAGTTACGGGACAGGGGACTACGAGCAGTACTTC. It specifies CASSYGTGDYEQYF.

The chain joins TRBV11-2 to TRBJ1-1; tentatively, D is TRBD1 (5 bases). Germline CDR1 and CDR2: SGHAT and FQNNGV. The CDR3 is 16 amino acids. Trimming removed 5 bases from V and 1 base from J, with 17 bases in between. DNA for the CDR3: TGTGCCAGCAGCCCCCAACTCGGGGACTCGAACACTGAAGCTTTCTTT. It yields the protein CASSPQLGDSNTEAFF.

This clone occurred a few times. J is TRBJ2-7 and V is TRBV30; the match to TRBD2 covers 8 bases. CDR3 length: 13 residues. V gave up 3 bases and J gave up 2 bases; unmatched junction bases: 3. Germline loops: CDR1 GTSNPN, CDR2 SVGIG (reference sequence). The CDR3 loop is CAWRTSGAYEQYF. The CDR3 DNA is TGTGCCTGGAGAACTAGCGGCGCCTACGAGCAGTACTTC.

This clone was observed a few times. The chain uses TRBV2 and TRBJ1-2, with D hard to call. The CDR3 is 12 residues long. With 7 bases removed from V and 4 bases from J, the gap between germline ends came to 10 bases. Germline V gene lookup returns CDR1 SNHLY and CDR2 FYNNEI. The DNA of the CDR3 is TGTGCCAGCACTGGGCAACTCTATGGCTACACCTTC. As protein: CASTGQLYGYTF.

The chain combines TRBV5-1 with TRBJ1-1; TRBD1 might be the D (6 bases). The germline gives CDR1 SGHRS, CDR2 YFSETQ. CDR3 length equals 14 residues. The V end was cut by 0 bases, the J end by 5 bases, with 11 bases between. The CDR3 nucleotides read TGCGCCAGCAGCTTGGACAGGGAGAGGACTGAAGCTTTCTTT. It translates to CASSLDRERTEAFF.

Written as DNA, the CDR3 is TGTGCCAGCAGCGTAGAGCGGGCTTCCGATGAGCAGTTCTTC. Translating gives CASSVERASDEQFF. This chain uses TRBV9 with TRBJ2-1, with a possible D match to TRBD2 (6 bases). This CDR3 is 14 amino acids long. Germline CDR1 SGDLS, CDR2 YYNGEE. Trimming cost V 0 bases and J 8 bases, with 12 bases left between them.

The rearrangement links TRBV27 to TRBJ1-2; tentative D call: TRBD1 (6 bases). Germline CDR1 MNHEY, CDR2 SMNVEV (reference sequence). Trimming took 2 bases from V and 4 from J, leaving 14 bases between them. There are 15 residues in the CDR3. In DNA, the CDR3 is TGTGCCAGCAGTTTACAAGGTGGGGGCACCTATGGCTACACCTTC. Translating gives CASSLQGGGTYGYTF.

This rearrangement joins TRBV2 to TRBJ2-5, with D unresolved. Trimming stripped 1 base from V and 3 bases from J, with 18 bases between. The CDR3 is 17 amino acids. The germline V gene has CDR1 SNHLY and CDR2 FYNNEI. For the CDR3, the DNA is TGTGCCAGCAGTGAAGTTTCTTGGCAGAAAAAAGAAGAGACCCAGTACTTC. It encodes CASSEVSWQKKEETQYF.

V and J are TRBV19 and TRBJ2-1, with a tentative D call TRBD1 (6 bases). Germline V gene lookup returns CDR1 LNHDA and CDR2 SQIVND (reference sequence). V was cut by 4 bases and J by 7 bases, with 20 bases left in between. CDR3 length equals 16 residues. CDR3 loop: CASSNSGDGRMNEQFF. CDR3 in DNA: TGTGCCAGTAGTAATTCAGGGGACGGTCGAATGAATGAGCAGTTCTTC.

The chain couples TRBV9 to TRBJ2-5; 7 bases agree with TRBD1. Germline CDR1 and CDR2: SGDLS and YYNGEE. The CDR3 extends over 14 amino acids. V lost 1 base, J lost 5 bases, and 5 bases stayed unmatched. CDR3 DNA sequence: TGTGCCAGCAGCGTACAGGGGGTTGGGGAGACCCAGTACTTC. It translates to CASSVQGVGETQYF.

The chain joins TRBV2 to TRBJ2-7, with a tentative D call TRBD1 (6 bases). Germline V gives CDR1 SNHLY, CDR2 FYNNEI. The CDR3 loop spans 12 amino acids. The germline V and J ends were trimmed by 4 bases and 9 bases, with 13 bases remaining between them. For the CDR3, the DNA is TGTGCCAGCAGTGGGACAGCCTTACGGCAGTACTTC. Its protein is CASSGTALRQYF.